This is a list of T cell receptor beta chains from one sample in a study of shared clonotypes between healthy human individuals. This table comes from immunoSEQ multiplex PCR, and its TCRdb copy is limited to in-frame clones, with some not included. In the table there are just over 2,000,000 clones, 90% to 95% of which are singletons. The specimen sequenced was naive CD4+ T cells sorted from blood. These receptor sequences come from a man aged 18 to 29 in good health. Both conserved end residues are part of each CDR3. Fields, in order: V gene, clone size, D gene, J gene, CDR3 DNA, CDR3 protein. A D gene is named only where the DNA matches it firmly. The size of a clone is reported for some rows only, either as once, few or many, or as a class for expanded clones.

v_call: TRBV28
clone_size: -
d_call: -
j_call: TRBJ2-7
cdr3_nt: TGTGCCAGCAGGGCGGGCGGGACCTACGAGCAGTACTTC
cdr3_aa: CASRAGGTYEQYF

v_call: TRBV7-9
clone_size: -
d_call: TRBD2
j_call: TRBJ2-5
cdr3_nt: TGTGCCAGCAGCTTGGGCGGGGGACTCCAAGAGACCCAGTACTTC
cdr3_aa: CASSLGGGLQETQYF

v_call: TRBV9
clone_size: -
d_call: -
j_call: TRBJ2-7
cdr3_nt: TGTGCCAGCAGCGTAGGACCGGACGGCTACGAGCAGTACTTC
cdr3_aa: CASSVGPDGYEQYF

v_call: TRBV18
clone_size: -
d_call: -
j_call: TRBJ1-5
cdr3_nt: TGTGCCAGCTCACAGTCGCGCTATCAGCCCCAGCATTTT
cdr3_aa: CASSQSRYQPQHF

v_call: TRBV6-1
clone_size: -
d_call: TRBD1
j_call: TRBJ1-2
cdr3_nt: TGTGCCAGCAGGCCGCCGGGACAGGGCTTCTACACCTTC
cdr3_aa: CASRPPGQGFYTF

v_call: TRBV4-1
clone_size: -
d_call: -
j_call: TRBJ2-3
cdr3_nt: TGCGCCAGCAGCCAGGATCACGGTAGGAGTGCTGCAGATACGCAGTATTTT
cdr3_aa: CASSQDHGRSAADTQYF

v_call: TRBV7-9
clone_size: -
d_call: TRBD1
j_call: TRBJ1-2
cdr3_nt: TGTGCCAGCAGCTTCAACACAGGGGATGGCTACACCTTC
cdr3_aa: CASSFNTGDGYTF

v_call: TRBV6-1
clone_size: -
d_call: -
j_call: TRBJ1-5
cdr3_nt: TGTGCCAGCAGTGAAGTAGGAGGGAGGAATCAGCCCCAGCATTTT
cdr3_aa: CASSEVGGRNQPQHF

v_call: TRBV2
clone_size: once
d_call: -
j_call: TRBJ1-2
cdr3_nt: TGTGCCAGCACCGAGTGGGGTTTGGAGGATGGCTACACCTTC
cdr3_aa: CASTEWGLEDGYTF

v_call: TRBV18
clone_size: -
d_call: -
j_call: TRBJ1-3
cdr3_nt: TGTGCCAGCTCACCAGTCGAGGGAGGAACTGGAAACACCATATATTTT
cdr3_aa: CASSPVEGGTGNTIYF

v_call: TRBV10-1
clone_size: -
d_call: -
j_call: TRBJ1-6
cdr3_nt: TGCGCCAGCAGTGACAGGGTGGGTCGACCCCTCCACTTT
cdr3_aa: CASSDRVGRPLHF

v_call: TRBV5-4
clone_size: -
d_call: TRBD2
j_call: TRBJ2-5
cdr3_nt: TGTGCCAGCAGCTCGCCGACGGGAGGCCAAGAAGGGACCCAGTACTTC
cdr3_aa: CASSSPTGGQEGTQYF

v_call: TRBV10-3
clone_size: -
d_call: -
j_call: TRBJ2-3
cdr3_nt: TGTGCCATTGGGGGATCCACAGATACGCAGTATTTT
cdr3_aa: CAIGGSTDTQYF

v_call: TRBV7-2
clone_size: -
d_call: -
j_call: TRBJ2-2
cdr3_nt: TGTGCCAGTAGCTTATCACTCTCCGGGGAGCTGTTTTTT
cdr3_aa: CASSLSLSGELFF

v_call: TRBV7-7
clone_size: -
d_call: -
j_call: TRBJ2-4
cdr3_nt: TGTGCTAGCAGCTTACAGTATCGATGGGGAGCCAAAAACATTCAGTACTTC
cdr3_aa: CASSLQYRWGAKNIQYF

v_call: TRBV2
clone_size: once
d_call: TRBD1
j_call: TRBJ2-7
cdr3_nt: TGTGCCAGCAGTGATACCACAGGGACAGGAACCTACGAGCAGTACTTC
cdr3_aa: CASSDTTGTGTYEQYF

v_call: TRBV25-1
clone_size: -
d_call: -
j_call: TRBJ2-5
cdr3_nt: TGTGCCAGCAGTACCCACACGGCCCAAGAGACCCAGTACTTC
cdr3_aa: CASSTHTAQETQYF

v_call: TRBV19
clone_size: -
d_call: TRBD2
j_call: TRBJ2-5
cdr3_nt: TGTGCCAGTAGTAATGGACTAGCGGGAGATCAAGAGACCCAGTACTTC
cdr3_aa: CASSNGLAGDQETQYF

v_call: TRBV30
clone_size: -
d_call: -
j_call: TRBJ1-5
cdr3_nt: TGTGCCTGGAGTGTAGACGGTCAGCCCCAGCATTTT
cdr3_aa: CAWSVDGQPQHF

v_call: TRBV6-6
clone_size: -
d_call: TRBD1
j_call: TRBJ1-3
cdr3_nt: TGTGCCAGCAGTCTCGGACAGGGTGCTGGAAACACCATATATTTT
cdr3_aa: CASSLGQGAGNTIYF

v_call: TRBV7-9
clone_size: -
d_call: TRBD2
j_call: TRBJ2-1
cdr3_nt: TGTGCCAGCAGCTTACAAAGACTAGCGGGAGGGCCAAGGAATGAGCAGTTCTTC
cdr3_aa: CASSLQRLAGGPRNEQFF

v_call: TRBV19
clone_size: -
d_call: -
j_call: TRBJ2-4
cdr3_nt: TGTGCCAGTAGTAGGGGGGATTCGACAGTAAGGTACTTC
cdr3_aa: CASSRGDSTVRYF

v_call: TRBV18
clone_size: -
d_call: -
j_call: TRBJ2-3
cdr3_nt: TGTGCCAGCTCACCACCCGGGCTAGATACGCAGTATTTT
cdr3_aa: CASSPPGLDTQYF

v_call: TRBV6-1
clone_size: few
d_call: -
j_call: TRBJ1-6
cdr3_nt: TGTGCCAGCAGATTATCAGGGATCTCACCCCTCCACTTT
cdr3_aa: CASRLSGISPLHF

v_call: TRBV29-1
clone_size: -
d_call: TRBD1
j_call: TRBJ1-5
cdr3_nt: TGCAGCGTTAGGCAAGGGACAGGGGATCAGCCCCAGCATTTT
cdr3_aa: CSVRQGTGDQPQHF

v_call: TRBV2
clone_size: -
d_call: TRBD1
j_call: TRBJ2-2
cdr3_nt: TGTGCCAGCAGTCCCGACGGGACAGGGGCCGGGGAGCTGTTTTTT
cdr3_aa: CASSPDGTGAGELFF

v_call: TRBV6-6
clone_size: -
d_call: -
j_call: TRBJ2-1
cdr3_nt: TGTGCCAGCAGTTACGTCCTCTTGAATGAGCAGTTCTTC
cdr3_aa: CASSYVLLNEQFF

v_call: TRBV10-3
clone_size: few
d_call: TRBD1
j_call: TRBJ1-6
cdr3_nt: TGTGCCATCAGCGAGACAGGGCTAGATTCACCCCTCCACTTT
cdr3_aa: CAISETGLDSPLHF

v_call: TRBV23-1
clone_size: once
d_call: -
j_call: TRBJ2-7
cdr3_nt: TGCGCCAGCACCAGGGGAGGCTACGAGCAGTACTTC
cdr3_aa: CASTRGGYEQYF

v_call: TRBV11-2
clone_size: once
d_call: TRBD2
j_call: TRBJ2-1
cdr3_nt: TGTGCCAGCAGCGTATTGGGACTAGCGGCTGCCTACAATGAGCAGTTCTTC
cdr3_aa: CASSVLGLAAAYNEQFF

v_call: TRBV2
clone_size: -
d_call: -
j_call: TRBJ1-1
cdr3_nt: TGTGCCAGCAGGACCGCGAACACTGAAGCTTTCTTT
cdr3_aa: CASRTANTEAFF

v_call: TRBV29-1
clone_size: -
d_call: -
j_call: TRBJ2-6
cdr3_nt: TGCAGCGTTGAAGATCGGGTCAGGTCTCCCTCTGGGGCCAACGTCCTGACTTTC
cdr3_aa: CSVEDRVRSPSGANVLTF

v_call: TRBV7-9
clone_size: -
d_call: -
j_call: TRBJ1-6
cdr3_nt: TGTGCCAGCAACCACAAAGACCGAGGACAACAATCACCCCTCCACTTT
cdr3_aa: CASNHKDRGQQSPLHF

v_call: TRBV19
clone_size: once
d_call: -
j_call: TRBJ1-2
cdr3_nt: TGTGCCAGTAGCACGGCGCAGAACTATGGCTACACCTTC
cdr3_aa: CASSTAQNYGYTF

v_call: TRBV18
clone_size: -
d_call: TRBD2
j_call: TRBJ2-7
cdr3_nt: TGTGCCAGCTCACCCCAGCGGGGGGCCTACGAGCAGTACTTC
cdr3_aa: CASSPQRGAYEQYF

v_call: TRBV5-4
clone_size: -
d_call: TRBD1
j_call: TRBJ2-5
cdr3_nt: TGTGCCAGCAGCTTGAGCGGACAGGGCGAAGAGACCCAGTACTTC
cdr3_aa: CASSLSGQGEETQYF

v_call: TRBV6-6
clone_size: -
d_call: -
j_call: TRBJ2-3
cdr3_nt: TGTGCCAGCAGTTACCCCGGCCAGGATACAGATACGCAGTATTTT
cdr3_aa: CASSYPGQDTDTQYF

v_call: TRBV9
clone_size: -
d_call: -
j_call: TRBJ2-2
cdr3_nt: TGTGCCAGCAGCGTAGTTTCATCGGCTAGCAAGACCGGGGAGCTGTTTTTT
cdr3_aa: CASSVVSSASKTGELFF

v_call: TRBV6-5
clone_size: -
d_call: -
j_call: TRBJ2-3
cdr3_nt: TGTGCCAGCAGTTATCATCCTCGCCGGCGCACAGATACGCAGTATTTT
cdr3_aa: CASSYHPRRRTDTQYF

v_call: TRBV5-3
clone_size: once
d_call: -
j_call: TRBJ1-6
cdr3_nt: TGTGCCCTAACCCCGGCAGATTATTCACCCCTCCACTTT
cdr3_aa: CALTPADYSPLHF

v_call: TRBV19
clone_size: -
d_call: TRBD1
j_call: TRBJ1-6
cdr3_nt: TGTGCCAGTAGTCCCCGACAGGGGTGGTCACCCCTCCACTTT
cdr3_aa: CASSPRQGWSPLHF

v_call: TRBV11-2
clone_size: -
d_call: TRBD1
j_call: TRBJ1-1
cdr3_nt: TGTGCCAGCAGACCCTCCGGGACAGGGGCTAAAGCTTTCTTT
cdr3_aa: CASRPSGTGAKAFF

v_call: TRBV7-8
clone_size: -
d_call: -
j_call: TRBJ1-5
cdr3_nt: TGTGCCAGCACCCGCCAGGAGGGAAGCAATCAGCCCCAGCATTTT
cdr3_aa: CASTRQEGSNQPQHF

v_call: TRBV7-2
clone_size: -
d_call: -
j_call: TRBJ2-7
cdr3_nt: TGTGCCAGCAGCTTCTGGGGGACGGGGGAGCAGTACTTC
cdr3_aa: CASSFWGTGEQYF

v_call: TRBV19
clone_size: -
d_call: -
j_call: TRBJ1-5
cdr3_nt: TGTGCCAGTACCCAGCAGGGACCCTCTCAGCCCCAGCATTTT
cdr3_aa: CASTQQGPSQPQHF

v_call: TRBV4-2
clone_size: -
d_call: -
j_call: TRBJ2-3
cdr3_nt: TGTGCCAGCGAGCGAGACAGACGCACAGATACGCAGTATTTT
cdr3_aa: CASERDRRTDTQYF

v_call: TRBV5-4
clone_size: -
d_call: TRBD1
j_call: TRBJ1-6
cdr3_nt: TGTGCCAGCAGCTTGCCCGGGACAGGGAATTCACCCCTCCACTTT
cdr3_aa: CASSLPGTGNSPLHF

v_call: TRBV15
clone_size: -
d_call: -
j_call: TRBJ1-1
cdr3_nt: TGTGCCACCAGCAGAGATCTGGGGGGGTTTGAAGCTTTCTTT
cdr3_aa: CATSRDLGGFEAFF

v_call: TRBV7-9
clone_size: -
d_call: -
j_call: TRBJ2-1
cdr3_nt: TGTGCCAGCAGCTTAGACGGGTTAACCTCCTACAATGAGCAGTTCTTC
cdr3_aa: CASSLDGLTSYNEQFF

v_call: TRBV6-1
clone_size: -
d_call: -
j_call: TRBJ2-7
cdr3_nt: TGTGCCAGCAGTGAACTCCGGACCTACGAGCAGTACTTC
cdr3_aa: CASSELRTYEQYF

v_call: TRBV6-1
clone_size: -
d_call: -
j_call: TRBJ1-5
cdr3_nt: TGTGCCAGCAGTTGGACGGAGATTAATCAGCCCCAGCATTTT
cdr3_aa: CASSWTEINQPQHF

v_call: TRBV6-6
clone_size: -
d_call: -
j_call: TRBJ2-2
cdr3_nt: TGTGCCAGCAGTCAATTTACCGGGGAGCTGTTTTTT
cdr3_aa: CASSQFTGELFF

v_call: TRBV30
clone_size: -
d_call: -
j_call: TRBJ1-5
cdr3_nt: TGTGCCTGGAGTGTGGAGGGAGCCCAGCCCCAGCATTTT
cdr3_aa: CAWSVEGAQPQHF

v_call: TRBV5-4
clone_size: -
d_call: -
j_call: TRBJ2-1
cdr3_nt: TGTGCCAGCAGCTTGGCGGGTCCTCCCTCGGCCTACAATGAGCAGTTCTTC
cdr3_aa: CASSLAGPPSAYNEQFF

v_call: TRBV4-3
clone_size: -
d_call: -
j_call: TRBJ2-7
cdr3_nt: TGCGCCAGCAGCCAAGACCGGGGGCATTCCTACGAGCAGTACTTC
cdr3_aa: CASSQDRGHSYEQYF

v_call: TRBV5-1
clone_size: -
d_call: -
j_call: TRBJ2-5
cdr3_nt: TGCGCCAGCAGCTTGAGGGGGAGGGACCAAGAGACCCAGTACTTC
cdr3_aa: CASSLRGRDQETQYF